This TCR beta chain is from a study of blood T cells in healthy people across ages. Looking at the study overall: Capturing about one barcoded beta molecule per two T cells was achieved by template switching. Whole-study results and caveats: It was held that the diversity estimates obtained from one million T cells were underestimates. CMV infection status of these donors was not known. Across the age range, TCR beta diversity per million T cells fell in a roughly linear way.

Per the germline V gene, CDR1 is SSHAT and CDR2 is FNYEAQ (reference sequence). The CDR3 is made up of 17 amino acids. With a J-beta primer mix and a sample-barcoded 5' primer, a second PCR ran about 7 to 12 cycles. TCRdb redid the calling of the 5' RACE reads with MiXCR, one entry per CDR3 protein. The table lists 1.2 million to 1.5 million distinct CDR3 sequences, almost 60% of them singletons. Worth noting for this clonotype: Its specificity is unknown. The junction departs from germline at one end; a sequencing error may be responsible.

Input material: blood. The chain is built from TRBV7-7 and TRBJ2-2; D unclear. The clonotype comes from a man aged 18 to 30 in good health. The DNA of the CDR3 is TGTGCTAGCAGCCCATCCTTGGGGTACAGCCACACCGGGGAGCTGTTTTTT. As protein: CASSPSLGYSHTGELFF. The variable domain in full, with the rest retrieved from reference TRBV7-7 and TRBJ2-2, is GAGVSQSPRYKVTKRGQDVTLRCDPISSHATLYWYQQALGQGPEFLTYFNYEAQPDKSGLPSDRFSAERPEGSISTLTIQRTEQRDSAMYRCASSPSLGYSHTGELFFGEGSRLTVL.